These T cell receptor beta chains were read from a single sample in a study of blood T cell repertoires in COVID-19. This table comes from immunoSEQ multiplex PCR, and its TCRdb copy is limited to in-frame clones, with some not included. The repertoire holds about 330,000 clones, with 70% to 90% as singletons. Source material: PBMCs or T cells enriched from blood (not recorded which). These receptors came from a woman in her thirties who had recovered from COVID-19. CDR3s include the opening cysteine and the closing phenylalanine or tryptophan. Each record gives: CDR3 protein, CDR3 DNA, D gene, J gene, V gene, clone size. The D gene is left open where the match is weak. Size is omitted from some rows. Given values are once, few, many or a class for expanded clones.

cdr3_aa: CASSISPGTEAFF; cdr3_nt: TGTGCCAGTAGTATTAGTCCGGGGACTGAAGCTTTCTTT; d_call: -; j_call: TRBJ1-1; v_call: TRBV19; clone_size: -
cdr3_aa: CASSLTGRPGYTF; cdr3_nt: TGTGCCAGCAGTTTGACAGGTCGTCCGGGCTACACCTTC; d_call: -; j_call: TRBJ1-2; v_call: TRBV6-2/TRBV6-3; clone_size: -
cdr3_aa: CASSKVWGLAGVPWGSTGELFF; cdr3_nt: TGTGCCAGCAGCAAAGTTTGGGGACTAGCGGGGGTACCGTGGGGGAGCACCGGGGAGCTGTTTTTT; d_call: -; j_call: TRBJ2-2; v_call: TRBV21-1; clone_size: -
cdr3_aa: CASSVTGGGTEAFF; cdr3_nt: TGTGCCAGTAGTGTAACGGGTGGAGGGACTGAAGCTTTCTTT; d_call: -; j_call: TRBJ1-1; v_call: TRBV19; clone_size: few
cdr3_aa: CASSQEQGPSPADGYTF; cdr3_nt: TGCGCCAGCAGCCAAGAACAGGGACCGTCCCCCGCCGACGGCTACACCTTC; d_call: -; j_call: TRBJ1-2; v_call: TRBV4-1; clone_size: -
cdr3_aa: CASSRDTNANTGELFF; cdr3_nt: TGTGCCAGCTCCAGGGACACTAACGCGAACACCGGGGAGCTGTTTTTT; d_call: -; j_call: TRBJ2-2; v_call: TRBV18; clone_size: -
cdr3_aa: CASSQAPHEYGYTF; cdr3_nt: TGTGCCAGCAGTCAAGCACCCCACGAGTATGGCTACACCTTC; d_call: -; j_call: TRBJ1-2; v_call: TRBV6-2/TRBV6-3; clone_size: -
cdr3_aa: CASSLKYEQYF; cdr3_nt: TGTGCCAGCAGCCTAAAATACGAGCAGTACTTC; d_call: -; j_call: TRBJ2-7; v_call: TRBV3-1/TRBV3-2; clone_size: -
cdr3_aa: CASSVGRAGPDTQYF; cdr3_nt: TGTGCCAGCAGCGTAGGACGGGCAGGGCCAGATACGCAGTATTTT; d_call: -; j_call: TRBJ2-3; v_call: TRBV11-2; clone_size: once
cdr3_aa: CASFSRGQGAQPQHF; cdr3_nt: TGTGCCAGTTTTTCCCGGGGACAGGGGGCGCAGCCCCAGCATTTT; d_call: TRBD1; j_call: TRBJ1-5; v_call: TRBV28; clone_size: -
cdr3_aa: CAISGSSGALDEQFF; cdr3_nt: TGTGCCATCAGTGGTTCTAGCGGGGCCTTGGATGAGCAGTTCTTC; d_call: TRBD2; j_call: TRBJ2-1; v_call: TRBV10-3; clone_size: -
cdr3_aa: CASSANRGSSDEQYF; cdr3_nt: TGTGCCAGCAGCGCCAACAGGGGTAGCTCGGACGAGCAGTACTTC; d_call: TRBD1; j_call: TRBJ2-7; v_call: TRBV5-4; clone_size: -
cdr3_aa: CASSRVGLNTEAFF; cdr3_nt: TGCGCCAGCAGCCGGGTAGGTTTGAACACTGAAGCTTTCTTT; d_call: -; j_call: TRBJ1-1; v_call: TRBV5-1; clone_size: once
cdr3_aa: CASSPNGLAGEFTDTQYF; cdr3_nt: TGTGCCAGCAGCCCAAACGGACTAGCGGGGGAGTTCACAGATACGCAGTATTTT; d_call: TRBD2; j_call: TRBJ2-3; v_call: TRBV4-2; clone_size: few
cdr3_aa: CASSLDTGRNSPLHF; cdr3_nt: TGTGCCAGCAGCTTAGATACAGGGAGAAATTCACCCCTCCACTTT; d_call: -; j_call: TRBJ1-6; v_call: TRBV7-9; clone_size: -
cdr3_aa: CASSAYPGQGALGANVLTF; cdr3_nt: TGTGCCAGCAGCGCTTATCCGGGACAGGGGGCTTTAGGGGCCAACGTCCTGACTTTC; d_call: TRBD1; j_call: TRBJ2-6; v_call: TRBV9; clone_size: once
cdr3_aa: CASSRTEKLFF; cdr3_nt: TGTGCCAGTAGCCGGACAGAAAAACTGTTTTTT; d_call: -; j_call: TRBJ1-4; v_call: TRBV19; clone_size: -
cdr3_aa: CASSLIPGGSGEAFF; cdr3_nt: TGCGCCAGCAGCTTAATCCCGGGAGGTAGTGGTGAAGCTTTCTTT; d_call: -; j_call: TRBJ1-1; v_call: TRBV5-1; clone_size: few
cdr3_aa: CATSRDEAGAYQETQYF; cdr3_nt: TGTGCCACCAGCAGAGATGAGGCGGGGGCTTATCAAGAGACCCAGTACTTC; d_call: -; j_call: TRBJ2-5; v_call: TRBV15; clone_size: -
cdr3_aa: CASSSTNHEQFF; cdr3_nt: TGTGCCAGCAGTTCGACTAACCATGAGCAGTTCTTC; d_call: -; j_call: TRBJ2-1; v_call: TRBV12-3/TRBV12-4; clone_size: -
cdr3_aa: CASSSGLAGNEQFF; cdr3_nt: TGCGCCAGCAGCTCAGGACTAGCGGGCAATGAGCAGTTCTTC; d_call: TRBD2; j_call: TRBJ2-1; v_call: TRBV5-1; clone_size: -
cdr3_aa: CASSPFRQEVEAFF; cdr3_nt: TGTGCCAGCAGTCCCTTCCGACAGGAGGTCGAAGCTTTCTTT; d_call: -; j_call: TRBJ1-1; v_call: TRBV28; clone_size: -
cdr3_aa: CASSLGDRETYEQYF; cdr3_nt: TGCGCCAGCAGCTTGGGGGACAGGGAGACCTACGAGCAGTACTTC; d_call: TRBD1; j_call: TRBJ2-7; v_call: TRBV5-1; clone_size: once
cdr3_aa: CASSYPRQGALDTEAFF; cdr3_nt: TGTGCCAGCAGCTACCCCCGACAGGGGGCACTGGACACTGAAGCTTTCTTT; d_call: TRBD1; j_call: TRBJ1-1; v_call: TRBV7-8; clone_size: -
cdr3_aa: CASRGWSNQPQHF; cdr3_nt: TGTGCCTCCCGGGGGTGGAGCAATCAGCCCCAGCATTTT; d_call: -; j_call: TRBJ1-5; v_call: TRBV28; clone_size: -
cdr3_aa: CASSHLGRDRGYPFSTDTQYF; cdr3_nt: TGCGCCAGCAGCCACCTCGGCCGGGACAGGGGCTACCCTTTCAGCACAGATACGCAGTATTTT; d_call: TRBD1; j_call: TRBJ2-3; v_call: TRBV4-1; clone_size: -
cdr3_aa: CASSHEDREGGGYTF; cdr3_nt: TGTGCCAGCAGCCACGAGGACAGGGAAGGAGGTGGCTACACCTTC; d_call: TRBD1; j_call: TRBJ1-2; v_call: TRBV3-1/TRBV3-2; clone_size: -
cdr3_aa: CASSLDTRGNYGYTF; cdr3_nt: TGTGCCAGCAGCTTGGACACCCGTGGCAACTATGGCTACACCTTC; d_call: -; j_call: TRBJ1-2; v_call: TRBV5-5; clone_size: once
cdr3_aa: CASSQDGLGGDTEAFF; cdr3_nt: TGCGCCAGCAGCCAAGATGGGTTAGGGGGGGACACTGAAGCTTTCTTT; d_call: -; j_call: TRBJ1-1; v_call: TRBV4-3; clone_size: once
cdr3_aa: CASSSGGHRNQPQHF; cdr3_nt: TGTGCCAGCAGTTCCGGCGGGCATCGGAATCAGCCCCAGCATTTT; d_call: -; j_call: TRBJ1-5; v_call: TRBV6-2/TRBV6-3; clone_size: -
cdr3_aa: CASINPGGYSEAFF; cdr3_nt: TGTGCCAGCATAAACCCCGGGGGGTACAGTGAAGCTTTCTTT; d_call: -; j_call: TRBJ1-1; v_call: TRBV28; clone_size: -
cdr3_aa: CASSPTSTREAFF; cdr3_nt: TGTGCCAGCTCACCAACCAGTACCCGTGAAGCTTTCTTT; d_call: -; j_call: TRBJ1-1; v_call: TRBV18; clone_size: -
cdr3_aa: CASSQGMGTTYEQYF; cdr3_nt: TGCGCCAGCAGCCAAGGTATGGGGACAACCTACGAGCAGTACTTC; d_call: -; j_call: TRBJ2-7; v_call: TRBV4-1; clone_size: -
cdr3_aa: CASSHIAGVASRLTQYF; cdr3_nt: TGTGCCAGCAGCCACATAGCGGGGGTTGCTTCAAGATTGACCCAGTACTTC; d_call: TRBD2; j_call: TRBJ2-5; v_call: TRBV3-1/TRBV3-2; clone_size: -
cdr3_aa: CASSLLTGGSGNTIYF; cdr3_nt: TGCGCCAGCAGCCTACTGACAGGGGGCTCTGGAAACACCATATATTTT; d_call: TRBD1; j_call: TRBJ1-3; v_call: TRBV5-1; clone_size: -
cdr3_aa: CASTGGGSGYTF; cdr3_nt: TGTGCCAGCACCGGGGGGGGTAGTGGCTACACCTTC; d_call: -; j_call: TRBJ1-2; v_call: TRBV2; clone_size: once
cdr3_aa: CASSYRQHYGYTF; cdr3_nt: TGTGCCAGCAGTTACCGACAGCACTATGGCTACACCTTC; d_call: -; j_call: TRBJ1-2; v_call: TRBV6-5; clone_size: -
cdr3_aa: CASSVTTLYTDTQYF; cdr3_nt: TGCGCCAGCAGCGTCACTACACTCTACACAGATACGCAGTATTTT; d_call: -; j_call: TRBJ2-3; v_call: TRBV5-1; clone_size: -
cdr3_aa: CASSDDGEKLFF; cdr3_nt: TGTGCCAGTAGTGACGACGGGGAAAAACTGTTTTTT; d_call: -; j_call: TRBJ1-4; v_call: TRBV19; clone_size: once
cdr3_aa: CASSFGSTDTQYF; cdr3_nt: TGTGCCAGCAGTTTCGGGAGCACAGATACGCAGTATTTT; d_call: -; j_call: TRBJ2-3; v_call: TRBV12-3/TRBV12-4; clone_size: -
cdr3_aa: CASSLRLRERGAKNIQYF; cdr3_nt: TGCGCCAGCAGCTTGAGGTTGCGGGAGCGGGGGGCCAAAAACATTCAGTACTTC; d_call: TRBD2; j_call: TRBJ2-4; v_call: TRBV5-1; clone_size: few
cdr3_aa: CASSPQPTSGVNEQFF; cdr3_nt: TGTGCCAGCTCACCACAACCGACTAGCGGGGTCAATGAGCAGTTCTTC; d_call: TRBD2; j_call: TRBJ2-1; v_call: TRBV18; clone_size: -
cdr3_aa: CANSVSTGGVGDTQYF; cdr3_nt: TGCGCCAACAGCGTTTCGACAGGGGGGGTTGGAGATACGCAGTATTTT; d_call: TRBD1; j_call: TRBJ2-3; v_call: TRBV5-1; clone_size: -
cdr3_aa: CATSSHDLDRDSYNEQFF; cdr3_nt: TGTGCCACCAGCAGCCACGACTTGGACAGGGACTCCTACAATGAGCAGTTCTTC; d_call: TRBD1; j_call: TRBJ2-1; v_call: TRBV15; clone_size: -
cdr3_aa: CASSLGVRGNTEAFF; cdr3_nt: TGTGCCAGCAGCTTGGGAGTTAGGGGGAATACTGAAGCTTTCTTT; d_call: -; j_call: TRBJ1-1; v_call: TRBV5-4; clone_size: -
cdr3_aa: CSARGVNGYTF; cdr3_nt: TGCAGTGCTAGGGGAGTTAATGGCTACACCTTC; d_call: -; j_call: TRBJ1-2; v_call: TRBV20-1; clone_size: -
cdr3_aa: CASSFSGRPNEKLFF; cdr3_nt: TGCGCCAGCAGCTTTAGCGGGCGCCCCAATGAAAAACTGTTTTTT; d_call: -; j_call: TRBJ1-4; v_call: TRBV4-3; clone_size: -
cdr3_aa: CASSPPPGSGGPYNEQFF; cdr3_nt: TGTGCCAGCAGCCCCCCTCCAGGGAGCGGGGGGCCTTACAATGAGCAGTTCTTC; d_call: TRBD2; j_call: TRBJ2-1; v_call: TRBV3-1/TRBV3-2; clone_size: -
cdr3_aa: CASSRTGGERSPLHF; cdr3_nt: TGTGCCAGCAGTCGGACAGGGGGGGAGCGGTCACCCCTCCACTTT; d_call: TRBD1; j_call: TRBJ1-6; v_call: TRBV6-5; clone_size: few
cdr3_aa: CASSRTQGLGSPLHF; cdr3_nt: TGCGCCAGCAGCCGAACACAGGGACTAGGTTCACCCCTCCACTTT; d_call: -; j_call: TRBJ1-6; v_call: TRBV5-1; clone_size: -
cdr3_aa: CASSSAGVYGYTF; cdr3_nt: TGTGCCAGCAGTTCGGCAGGGGTGTATGGCTACACCTTC; d_call: -; j_call: TRBJ1-2; v_call: TRBV12-3/TRBV12-4; clone_size: once